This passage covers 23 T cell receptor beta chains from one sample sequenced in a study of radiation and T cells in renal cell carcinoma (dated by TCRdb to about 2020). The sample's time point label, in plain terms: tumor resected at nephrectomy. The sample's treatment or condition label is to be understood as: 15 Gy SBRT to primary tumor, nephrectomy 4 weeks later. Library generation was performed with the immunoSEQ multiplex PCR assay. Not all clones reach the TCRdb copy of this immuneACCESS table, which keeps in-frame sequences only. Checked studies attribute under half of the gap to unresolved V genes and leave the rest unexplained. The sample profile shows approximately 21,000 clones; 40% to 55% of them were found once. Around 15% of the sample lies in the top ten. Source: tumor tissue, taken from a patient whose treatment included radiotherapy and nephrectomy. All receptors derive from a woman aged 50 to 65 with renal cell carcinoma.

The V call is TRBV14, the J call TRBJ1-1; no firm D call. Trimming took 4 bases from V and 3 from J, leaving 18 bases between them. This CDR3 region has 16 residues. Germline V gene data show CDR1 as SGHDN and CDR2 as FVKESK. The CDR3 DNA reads TGTGCCAGCAGCCCCATTTATGGGAAGGGAGACACTGAAGCTTTCTTT. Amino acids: CASSPIYGKGDTEAFF. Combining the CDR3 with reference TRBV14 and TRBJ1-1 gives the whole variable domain EAGVTQFPSHSVIEKGQTVTLRCDPISGHDNLYWYRRVMGKEIKFLLHFVKESKQDESGMPNNRFLAERTGGTYSTLKVQPAELEDSGVYFCASSPIYGKGDTEAFFGQGTRLTVV.

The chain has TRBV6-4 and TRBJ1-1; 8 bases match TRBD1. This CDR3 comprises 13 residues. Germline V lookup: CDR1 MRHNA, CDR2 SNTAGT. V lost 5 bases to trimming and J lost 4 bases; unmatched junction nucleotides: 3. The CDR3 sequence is CASSLTGGTEAFF. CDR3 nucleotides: TGTGCCAGCAGTTTAACAGGGGGCACTGAAGCTTTCTTT.

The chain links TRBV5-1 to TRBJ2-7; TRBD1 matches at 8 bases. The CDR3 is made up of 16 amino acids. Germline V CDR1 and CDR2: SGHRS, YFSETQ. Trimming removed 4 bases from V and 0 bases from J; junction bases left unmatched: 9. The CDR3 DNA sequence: TGCGCCAGCAGCCCTGGGACAGGAAGAATCTCCTACGAGCAGTACTTC. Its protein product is CASSPGTGRISYEQYF.

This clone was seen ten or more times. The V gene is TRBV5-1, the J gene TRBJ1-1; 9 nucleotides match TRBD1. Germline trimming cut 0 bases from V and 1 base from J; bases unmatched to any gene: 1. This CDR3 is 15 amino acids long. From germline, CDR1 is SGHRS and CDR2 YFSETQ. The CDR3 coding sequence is TGCGCCAGCAGCTTGGAGGGACAGGGGAACACTGAAGCTTTCTTT. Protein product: CASSLEGQGNTEAFF. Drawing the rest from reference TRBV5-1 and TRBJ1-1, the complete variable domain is KAGVTQTPRYLIKTRGQQVTLSCSPISGHRSVSWYQQTPGQGLQFLFEYFSETQRNKGNFPGRFSGRQFSNSRSEMNVSTLELGDSALYLCASSLEGQGNTEAFFGQGTRLTVV.

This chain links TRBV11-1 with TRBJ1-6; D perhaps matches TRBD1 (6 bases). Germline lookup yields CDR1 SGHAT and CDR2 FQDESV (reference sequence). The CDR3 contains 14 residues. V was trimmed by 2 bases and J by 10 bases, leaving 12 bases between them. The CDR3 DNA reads TGTGCCAGCAGCTTACAAGCAGGGGTCTCACCCCTCCACTTT. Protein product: CASSLQAGVSPLHF.

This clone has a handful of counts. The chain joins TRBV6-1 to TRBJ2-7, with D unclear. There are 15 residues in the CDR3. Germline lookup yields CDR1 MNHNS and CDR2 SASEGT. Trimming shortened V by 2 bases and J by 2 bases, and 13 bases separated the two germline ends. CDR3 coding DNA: TGTGCCAGCAGTGAACAGATGAAGGGCCCCTACGAGCAGTACTTC. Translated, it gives CASSEQMKGPYEQYF.

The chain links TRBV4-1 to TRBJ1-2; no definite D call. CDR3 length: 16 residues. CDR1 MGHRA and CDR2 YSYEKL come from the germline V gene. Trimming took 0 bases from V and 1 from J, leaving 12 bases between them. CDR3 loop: CASSQEWAPLNYGYTF. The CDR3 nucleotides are TGCGCCAGCAGCCAAGAATGGGCCCCTCTTAACTATGGCTACACCTTC.

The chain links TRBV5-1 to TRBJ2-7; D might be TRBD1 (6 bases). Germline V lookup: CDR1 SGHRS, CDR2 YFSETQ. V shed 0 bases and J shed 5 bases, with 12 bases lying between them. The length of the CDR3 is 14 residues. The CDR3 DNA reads TGCGCCAGCAGCTTGGTGGCAGGGGTCAACGAGCAGTACTTC. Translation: CASSLVAGVNEQYF.

This CDR3 is CASSQDRRTGTTGELFF. CDR3 coding DNA: TGCGCCAGCAGCCAAGATCGCAGGACAGGGACCACCGGGGAGCTGTTTTTT. The V call is TRBV4-1, the J call TRBJ2-2; TRBD1 matches 8 bases. The germline V gene encodes CDR1 MGHRA and CDR2 YSYEKL. V shed 0 bases, J shed 4 bases, and the junction held 7 bases outside the gene matches. This CDR3 comprises 17 residues.

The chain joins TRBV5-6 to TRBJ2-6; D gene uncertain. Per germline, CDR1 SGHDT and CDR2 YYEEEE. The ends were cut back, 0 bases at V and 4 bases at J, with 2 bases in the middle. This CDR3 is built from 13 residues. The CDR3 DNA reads TGTGCCAGCAGCTTGGCCGGGGCCAACGTCCTGACTTTC. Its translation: CASSLAGANVLTF.

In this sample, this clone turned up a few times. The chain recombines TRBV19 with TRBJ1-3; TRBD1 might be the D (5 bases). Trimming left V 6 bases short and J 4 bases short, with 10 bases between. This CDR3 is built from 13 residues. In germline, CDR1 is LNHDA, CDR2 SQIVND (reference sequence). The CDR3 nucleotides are TGTGCCAGTAGCCAGGGAACCGGAAACACCATATATTTT. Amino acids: CASSQGTGNTIYF. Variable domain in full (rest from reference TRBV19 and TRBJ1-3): DGGITQSPKYLFRKEGQNVTLSCEQNLNHDAMYWYRQDPGQGLRLIYYSQIVNDFQKGDIAEGYSVSREKKESFPLTVTSAQKNPTAFYLCASSQGTGNTIYFGEGSWLTVV.

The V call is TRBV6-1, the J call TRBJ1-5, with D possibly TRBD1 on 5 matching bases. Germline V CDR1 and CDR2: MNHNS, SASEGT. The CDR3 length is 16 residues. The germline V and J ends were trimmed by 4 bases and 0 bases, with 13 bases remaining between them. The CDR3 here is CASSALAGLSNQPQHF. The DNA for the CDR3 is TGTGCCAGCAGTGCCCTCGCGGGGCTTAGCAATCAGCCCCAGCATTTT.

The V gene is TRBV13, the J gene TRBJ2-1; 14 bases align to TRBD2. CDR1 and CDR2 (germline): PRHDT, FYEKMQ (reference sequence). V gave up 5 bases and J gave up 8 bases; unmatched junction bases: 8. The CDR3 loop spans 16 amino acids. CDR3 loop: CASSPRLAGGPDEQFF. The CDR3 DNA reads TGTGCCAGCAGCCCGCGACTAGCGGGGGGGCCCGATGAGCAGTTCTTC.

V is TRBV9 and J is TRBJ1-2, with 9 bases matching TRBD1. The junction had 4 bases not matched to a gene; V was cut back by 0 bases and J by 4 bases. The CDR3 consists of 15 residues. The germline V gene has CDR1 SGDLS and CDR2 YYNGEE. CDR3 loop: CASSVDGTGTYGYTF. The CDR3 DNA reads TGTGCCAGCAGCGTAGATGGGACAGGGACCTATGGCTACACCTTC.

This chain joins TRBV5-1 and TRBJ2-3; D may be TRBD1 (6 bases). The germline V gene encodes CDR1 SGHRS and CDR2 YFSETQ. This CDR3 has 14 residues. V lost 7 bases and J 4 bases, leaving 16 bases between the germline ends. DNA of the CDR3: TGCGCCAGCTCAGATCAGGGGATGGCAGATACGCAGTATTTT. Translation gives CASSDQGMADTQYF.

The CDR3 coding sequence is TGTGCCAGCAGCCCCAGGGGCGGGGGACCAAACACCGGGGAGCTGTTTTTT. It codes for CASSPRGGGPNTGELFF. The rearrangement uses TRBV7-9 and TRBJ2-2; D may be TRBD2 (7 bases). Trimming left V 5 bases short and J 2 bases short, with 18 bases between. Germline V CDR1 and CDR2: SEHNR, FQNEAQ (reference sequence). The CDR3 spans 17 residues.

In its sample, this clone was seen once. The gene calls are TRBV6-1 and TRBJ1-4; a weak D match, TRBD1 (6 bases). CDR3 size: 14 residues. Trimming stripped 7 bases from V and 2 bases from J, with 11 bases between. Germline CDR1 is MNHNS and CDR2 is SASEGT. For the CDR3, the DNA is TGTGCCAGCAAGCCGAGGGGGACTAATGAAAAACTGTTTTTT. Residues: CASKPRGTNEKLFF.

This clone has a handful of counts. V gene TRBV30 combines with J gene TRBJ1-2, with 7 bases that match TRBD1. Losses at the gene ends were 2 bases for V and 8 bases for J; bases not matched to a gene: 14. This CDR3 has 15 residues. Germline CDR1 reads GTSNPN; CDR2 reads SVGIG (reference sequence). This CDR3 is CAWSLLTGSSRGYTF. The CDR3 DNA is TGTGCCTGGAGTCTCTTGACAGGGAGCAGCAGAGGCTACACCTTC.

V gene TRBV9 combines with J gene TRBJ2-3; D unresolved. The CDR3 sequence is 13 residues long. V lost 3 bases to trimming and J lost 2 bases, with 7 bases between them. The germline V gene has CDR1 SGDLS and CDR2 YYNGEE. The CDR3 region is CASSEQHTDTQYF. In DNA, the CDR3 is TGTGCCAGCAGCGAGCAACACACAGATACGCAGTATTTT.

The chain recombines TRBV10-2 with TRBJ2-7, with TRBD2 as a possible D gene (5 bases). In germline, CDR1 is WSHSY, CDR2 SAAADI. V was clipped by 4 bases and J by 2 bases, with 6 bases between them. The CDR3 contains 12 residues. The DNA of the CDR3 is TGCGCCAGCAGTGCTAGCACCTACGAGCAGTACTTC. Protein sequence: CASSASTYEQYF.

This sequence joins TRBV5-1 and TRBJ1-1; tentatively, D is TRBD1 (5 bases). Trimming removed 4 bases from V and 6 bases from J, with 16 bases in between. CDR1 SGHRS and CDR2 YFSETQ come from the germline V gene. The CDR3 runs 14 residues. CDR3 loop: CASSPPGRGAEAFF. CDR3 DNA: TGCGCCAGCAGCCCCCCAGGGCGAGGTGCTGAAGCTTTCTTT. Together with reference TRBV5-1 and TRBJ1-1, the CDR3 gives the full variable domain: KAGVTQTPRYLIKTRGQQVTLSCSPISGHRSVSWYQQTPGQGLQFLFEYFSETQRNKGNFPGRFSGRQFSNSRSEMNVSTLELGDSALYLCASSPPGRGAEAFFGQGTRLTVV.

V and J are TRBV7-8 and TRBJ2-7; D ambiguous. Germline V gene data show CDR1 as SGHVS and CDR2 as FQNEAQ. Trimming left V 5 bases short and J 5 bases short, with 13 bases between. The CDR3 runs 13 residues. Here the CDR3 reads CASSKWSFDEQYF. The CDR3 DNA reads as TGTGCCAGCAGCAAATGGTCGTTCGACGAGCAGTACTTC.

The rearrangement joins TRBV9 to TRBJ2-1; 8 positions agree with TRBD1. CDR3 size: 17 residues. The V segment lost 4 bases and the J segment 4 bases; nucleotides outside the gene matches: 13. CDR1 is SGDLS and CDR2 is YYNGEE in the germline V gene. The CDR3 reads CASSPQQQGARYNEQFF. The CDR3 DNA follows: TGTGCCAGCAGCCCACAACAGCAGGGGGCACGTTACAATGAGCAGTTCTTC.